Listed here are 29 T cell receptor beta chains from one sample, sequenced in a study of stem cell transplantation in POMP-related autoinflammatory disease. Repertoires were generated with immunoSEQ multiplex PCR, while TCRdb's copy carries only in-frame clones and drops some. The sample gives some 4,900 clones, about 92% of which show up once; 2% to 3% is in the top ten. The sequencing used CD8+ T cells from PBMCs, collected after stem cell transplantation. The receptors were sampled from a human patient with POMP-related autoinflammation and immune dysregulation (PRAID). Part of the T cell pool may stem from the graft donor.

The chain employs TRBV13 and TRBJ2-1; maybe TRBD2 (5 bases). V lost 4 bases, J lost 12 bases, and 19 bases lay in between. Germline assignment: CDR1 PRHDT and CDR2 FYEKMQ (reference sequence). This CDR3 has 14 amino acids. The CDR3 loop reads CASSYGPINRGQFF. DNA of the CDR3: TGTGCCAGCAGCTATGGGCCTATCAACCGGGGGCAGTTCTTC.

Comment on this clone: The same CDR3 arises from other DNA sequences in this sample as well. This chain connects TRBV7-9 to TRBJ2-1; TRBD2 matches at 9 bases. The germline gives CDR1 SEHNR, CDR2 FQNEAQ (reference sequence). The CDR3 contains 12 residues. V lost 5 bases to trimming and J lost 9 bases; unmatched junction nucleotides: 2. CDR3 nucleotide sequence: TGTGCCAGCAGCCGTAGCGGGGGTGAGCAGTTCTTC. This codes for CASSRSGGEQFF.

V is TRBV7-9 and J is TRBJ2-1; weak D call: TRBD2 (6 bases). The germline V gene has CDR1 SEHNR and CDR2 FQNEAQ (reference sequence). V was cut by 5 bases and J by 3 bases, with 11 bases left in between. This CDR3 has 14 amino acids. CDR3 residues: CASSSSGVYNEQFF. DNA of the CDR3: TGTGCCAGCAGCAGTAGCGGAGTCTACAATGAGCAGTTCTTC. The entire variable domain, with the rest obtained from reference TRBV7-9 and TRBJ2-1, is as follows: DTGVSQNPRHKITKRGQNVTFRCDPISEHNRLYWYRQTLGQGPEFLTYFQNEAQLEKSRLLSDRFSAERPKGSFSTLEIQRTEQGDSAMYLCASSSSGVYNEQFFGPGTRLTVL.

V and J are TRBV27 and TRBJ2-1; TRBD2 matches 7 bases. Germline V gene sequence: CDR1 MNHEY, CDR2 SMNVEV (reference sequence). The CDR3 is made up of 16 amino acids. Losses at the gene ends were 0 bases for V and 4 bases for J; bases not matched to a gene: 6. This CDR3 reads CASSLSAGVGYNEQFF. CDR3 sequence (DNA): TGTGCCAGCAGTTTATCCGCGGGGGTAGGGTACAATGAGCAGTTCTTC.

The genes are TRBV30 and TRBJ1-4; D is unclear. Germline assignment: CDR1 GTSNPN and CDR2 SVGIG (reference sequence). The CDR3 totals 16 residues. V was trimmed by 0 bases and J by 4 bases, leaving 15 bases between them. The CDR3 coding sequence is TGTGCCTGGAGTGTACAGCCCCCGAGGCTTAATGAAAAACTGTTTTTT. Its translation: CAWSVQPPRLNEKLFF. The entire variable domain, with the rest obtained from reference TRBV30 and TRBJ1-4, is as follows: SQTIHQWPATLVQPVGSPLSLECTVEGTSNPNLYWYRQAAGRGLQLLFYSVGIGQISSEVPQNLSASRPQDRQFILSSKKLLLSDSGFYLCAWSVQPPRLNEKLFFGSGTQLSVL.

J is TRBJ2-5 and V is TRBV5-1; D is possibly TRBD1 (6 bases). In germline, CDR1 is SGHRS, CDR2 YFSETQ. This CDR3 region has 14 residues. V was pared by 7 bases and J by 2 bases, with 15 bases between. The CDR3 region has the DNA TGCGCCAGCGCGATGGGGGCGCTACAAGAGACCCAGTACTTC. Encoded protein: CASAMGALQETQYF.

The chain has TRBV7-3 and TRBJ2-1; TRBD2 matches 11 bases. Germline CDR1 reads SGHTA; CDR2 reads FQGTGA. V was clipped by 4 bases and J by 5 bases; unmatched bases: 7. CDR3 length: 16 amino acids. The CDR3 spells CASSSSPGLADNEQFF. CDR3 nucleotide sequence: TGTGCCAGCAGCTCATCGCCGGGACTAGCGGACAATGAGCAGTTCTTC.

This clone was counted once. J is TRBJ1-1 and V is TRBV3-1 (or the pseudogene TRBV3-2); 9 bases line up with TRBD1. This CDR3 region has 14 residues. Germline-derived CDR1 and CDR2 are LGHDT and YNNKEL (reference sequence). The V gene end was trimmed by 4 bases and the J gene end by 5 bases; junction bases not matched to a gene: 5. The CDR3 is CASSPRQGGTEAFF. The CDR3 DNA reads TGTGCCAGCAGCCCCCGACAGGGGGGGACTGAAGCTTTCTTT.

This chain uses TRBV15 with TRBJ2-1, with 7 bases identical to TRBD2. The CDR3 spans 15 residues. With V trimmed by 0 bases and J by 7 bases, 6 bases remained unmatched. Germline loops: CDR1 LNHNV, CDR2 YYDKDF (reference sequence). CDR3 nucleotide sequence: TGTGCCACCAGCAGAGATGGCGGGAGAGGGAATGAGCAGTTCTTC. Translated: CATSRDGGRGNEQFF. Supplemented by reference TRBV15 and TRBJ2-1, the full variable domain reads DAMVIQNPRYQVTQFGKPVTLSCSQTLNHNVMYWYQQKSSQAPKLLFHYYDKDFNNEADTPDNFQSRRPNTSFCFLDIRSPGLGDTAMYLCATSRDGGRGNEQFFGPGTRLTVL.

This chain links TRBV14 with TRBJ1-1, with a tentative D call TRBD1 (5 bases). V was shortened by 1 base and J by 0 bases, with 15 bases between the two germline ends. The CDR3 length is 17 residues. Germline V gene sequence: CDR1 SGHDN, CDR2 FVKESK. The CDR3 sequence: CASSQAKEGYMNTEAFF. The DNA for the CDR3 is TGTGCCAGCAGCCAAGCCAAAGAGGGGTACATGAACACTGAAGCTTTCTTT.

The chain has TRBV19 and TRBJ1-1; D call uncertain. The CDR3 spans 13 residues. V was clipped by 1 base and J by 1 base, with 4 bases between them. Germline V lookup: CDR1 LNHDA, CDR2 SQIVND (reference sequence). The CDR3 is CASSIGGNTEAFF. CDR3 nucleotides: TGTGCCAGTAGTATAGGGGGGAACACTGAAGCTTTCTTT.

The chain has TRBV27 and TRBJ1-5; no firm D call. V was pared by 7 bases and J by 2 bases, with 6 bases between. The CDR3 runs 12 residues. Per the germline V gene, CDR1 is MNHEY and CDR2 is SMNVEV (reference sequence). This CDR3 is CASKRGNQPQHF. CDR3 nucleotide sequence: TGTGCCAGCAAACGGGGCAATCAGCCCCAGCATTTT.

The J gene is TRBJ2-7, the V gene TRBV3-1 (or the pseudogene TRBV3-2); D ambiguous. V was clipped by 0 bases and J by 5 bases, with 2 bases between them. Germline CDR1 and CDR2: LGHDT and YNNKEL (reference sequence). This CDR3 region has 11 residues. The CDR3 sequence: CASSQDHEQYF. CDR3 sequence (DNA): TGTGCCAGCAGCCAAGACCACGAGCAGTACTTC.

The sample holds a few counts of this clone. This chain connects TRBV5-6 to TRBJ1-1; no clear D gene. CDR3 length equals 13 residues. The germline V and J ends were trimmed by 1 base and 2 bases, with 6 bases remaining between them. The germline V gene encodes CDR1 SGHDT and CDR2 YYEEEE. CDR3 sequence: CASSLSANTEAFF. The CDR3 DNA is TGTGCCAGCAGCTTGTCTGCTAACACTGAAGCTTTCTTT.

This clone was seen a single time. This chain links TRBV19 with TRBJ2-7; 8 nucleotides agree with TRBD1. CDR1 LNHDA and CDR2 SQIVND come from the germline V gene (reference sequence). V trimming: 6 bases; J trimming: 5 bases; junction bases outside the gene matches: 6. The CDR3 consists of 13 residues. CDR3 in DNA: TGTGCCAGTAGGGGACAGGTATCGGACGAGCAGTACTTC. Its translation: CASRGQVSDEQYF.

The gene calls are TRBV5-4 and TRBJ2-2; 7 bases are shared with TRBD1. Trimming took 0 bases from V and 0 from J; bases not matched to a gene: 5. Germline V CDR1 and CDR2: SGHNT, YYREEE (reference sequence). This CDR3 is 17 amino acids long. The CDR3, as DNA: TGTGCCAGCAGCTTGGACAGGGGCTTAACGAACACCGGGGAGCTGTTTTTT. It yields the protein CASSLDRGLTNTGELFF.

The chain recombines TRBV7-3 with TRBJ2-7; the match to TRBD2 covers 13 bases. J gave up 4 bases and V 1 base, and 25 bases lay outside the gene matches. This CDR3 region has 23 residues. Germline CDR1 reads SGHTA; CDR2 reads FQGTGA. As DNA, the CDR3 is TGTGCCAGCAGCTTAATATTGAGGAGCAGGGACGGGAGACTAGCGGGAGGATTATACGAGCAGTACTTC. Protein product: CASSLILRSRDGRLAGGLYEQYF. The variable domain in full, with the rest retrieved from reference TRBV7-3 and TRBJ2-7, is GAGVSQTPSNKVTEKGKYVELRCDPISGHTALYWYRQSLGQGPEFLIYFQGTGAADDSGLPNDRFFAVRPEGSVSTLKIQRTERGDSAVYLCASSLILRSRDGRLAGGLYEQYFGPGTRLTVT.

V gene TRBV30 combines with J gene TRBJ1-6; maybe TRBD1 (5 bases). Trimming shortened V by 5 bases and J by 9 bases, and 11 bases separated the two germline ends. Germline loops: CDR1 GTSNPN, CDR2 SVGIG (reference sequence). The CDR3 runs to 12 residues. The DNA for the CDR3 is TGTGCCTGGTCCCCAGGGAGTTCACCCCTCCACTTT. Protein product: CAWSPGSSPLHF.

The chain links TRBV27 to TRBJ2-3; 7 bases are a match to TRBD2. The CDR3 covers 14 residues. The trim removed 10 bases at V and 0 bases at J, leaving 7 bases unmatched. CDR1 and CDR2 from the germline V gene are MNHEY and SMNVEV (reference sequence). The CDR3 DNA is TGTGCCACCTCGGGGGGTTTAAGCACAGATACGCAGTATTTT. Protein sequence: CATSGGLSTDTQYF.

This chain uses TRBV11-1 with TRBJ2-5; 11 bases agree with TRBD2. The CDR3 spans 15 residues. Germline V CDR1 and CDR2: SGHAT, FQDESV (reference sequence). Losses at the gene ends were 3 bases for V and 5 bases for J; bases not matched to a gene: 5. The DNA of the CDR3 is TGTGCCAGCAGCTTTAAGACTAGCGGGACTGAGACCCAGTACTTC. Translated, it gives CASSFKTSGTETQYF.

This sequence joins TRBV15 and TRBJ1-5; D may be TRBD1 (5 bases). V was pared by 0 bases and J by 0 bases, with 12 bases between. CDR1 is LNHNV and CDR2 is YYDKDF in the germline V gene (reference sequence). The CDR3 contains 17 residues. The CDR3 nucleotides read TGTGCCACCAGCAGAGATGGGGCATCCTATAGCAATCAGCCCCAGCATTTT. This translates into CATSRDGASYSNQPQHF.

The J gene is TRBJ2-7, the V gene TRBV2, with unresolved D. This CDR3 has 12 amino acids. V lost 8 bases, J lost 3 bases, and 11 bases lay in between. The germline gives CDR1 SNHLY, CDR2 FYNNEI. In DNA form, the CDR3 reads TGTGCCAGCCATGGGGTGCTCTACGAGCAGTACTTC. Translation gives CASHGVLYEQYF. Looking up the rest from reference TRBV2 and TRBJ2-7 gives the full variable domain: EPEVTQTPSHQVTQMGQEVILRCVPISNHLYFYWYRQILGQKVEFLVSFYNNEISEKSEIFDDQFSVERPDGSNFTLKIRSTKLEDSAMYFCASHGVLYEQYFGPGTRLTVT.

This clone was counted a single time. V and J are TRBV16 and TRBJ2-1; D perhaps matches TRBD2 (6 bases). This CDR3 is built from 15 residues. V shed 1 base and J shed 6 bases, with 13 bases lying between them. Germline V gene data show CDR1 as KGHSY and CDR2 as FQNENV. The CDR3 here is CASSQYGGGPNEQFF. The CDR3 coding sequence is TGTGCCAGCAGCCAATACGGGGGAGGCCCCAATGAGCAGTTCTTC.

This chain links TRBV7-2 with TRBJ2-2; TRBD2 aligns across 8 bases. The CDR3 loop spans 16 amino acids. CDR1 is SGHTA, CDR2 FQGNSA, per germline. V gave up 3 bases and J gave up 3 bases; unmatched junction bases: 6. CDR3 amino acids: CASSLQAGVYTGELFF. CDR3 nucleotide sequence: TGTGCCAGCAGCTTGCAAGCGGGAGTATACACCGGGGAGCTGTTTTTT.

The J gene is TRBJ1-3, the V gene TRBV28, with D possibly being TRBD1 (6 bases). Germline V gene lookup returns CDR1 MDHEN and CDR2 SYDVKM. There are 14 residues in the CDR3. Trimming shortened V by 7 bases and J by 11 bases, and 21 bases separated the two germline ends. The chain's CDR3 is CASTLGADRESIYF. The CDR3 DNA follows: TGTGCCAGCACCCTGGGGGCGGATCGGGAGTCCATATATTTT. The full variable domain, rest sourced from reference TRBV28 and TRBJ1-3, is DVKVTQSSRYLVKRTGEKVFLECVQDMDHENMFWYRQDPGLGLRLIYFSYDVKMKEKGDIPEGYSVSREKKERFSLILESASTNQTSMYLCASTLGADRESIYFGEGSWLTVV.

This rearrangement joins TRBV9 to TRBJ1-5; tentatively, D is TRBD1 (5 bases). V dropped 0 bases and J dropped 2 bases, with 9 bases sitting between them. Germline V gene sequence: CDR1 SGDLS, CDR2 YYNGEE. The CDR3 has 15 amino acids. The CDR3, as DNA: TGTGCCAGCAGCGTAGGGGGGAGCGGCAATCAGCCCCAGCATTTT. Translated, it gives CASSVGGSGNQPQHF.

This sequence joins TRBV27 and TRBJ2-1; 11 bases map to TRBD2. V trimming: 6 bases; J trimming: 4 bases; junction bases outside the gene matches: 5. This CDR3 is 15 amino acids long. Germline V gene lookup returns CDR1 MNHEY and CDR2 SMNVEV (reference sequence). As DNA, the CDR3 is TGTGCCAGCAGCTCCGGGACTAGCGGATACAATGAGCAGTTCTTC. Amino acids: CASSSGTSGYNEQFF.

This sequence joins TRBV19 and TRBJ2-1; D is tentatively TRBD1 or TRBD2 (5 bases each). The germline gives CDR1 LNHDA, CDR2 SQIVND (reference sequence). V lost 3 bases to trimming and J lost 4 bases, with 10 bases between them. This CDR3 contains 14 residues. The CDR3 region is CASSMGPKYNEQFF. CDR3 nucleotide sequence: TGTGCCAGTAGTATGGGACCCAAATACAATGAGCAGTTCTTC.

J is TRBJ2-2 and V is TRBV27; D not resolved. This CDR3 has 14 amino acids. The V end was cut by 2 bases, the J end by 3 bases, with 7 bases between. Germline-derived CDR1 and CDR2 are MNHEY and SMNVEV (reference sequence). Here the CDR3 reads CASSLPGYTGELFF. The DNA of the CDR3 is TGTGCCAGCAGTTTACCAGGATACACCGGGGAGCTGTTTTTT.